The subject of this entry is one T cell receptor (beta chain). The target antigen is unknown. Only in-frame clones appear in the TCRdb table, and some are missing; sequencing was by immunoSEQ multiplex PCR. The table includes about 83,000 clones, around 80% detected once. This sample stems from a study of lymphopenia after photon versus proton radiotherapy. Broader study findings: After lymphocyte nadir, photon-treated repertoires showed oligoclonal expansion, especially CD8+ Temra. Authors raise, but do not show, better survival with proton therapy. Proton therapy kept repertoires fairly stable, unlike photons, which gained effector/memory cells. In patients who died, overall survival fell as post-nadir TCR diversity dropped more.

Sequencing used peripheral blood, obtained from a patient treated with proton-based radiotherapy. This TCR came from a man aged 55 to 70 with pancreatic cancer.

This CDR3 is CASSVAGGVFGTDTQYF. For the CDR3, the DNA is TGTGCCAGTTCGGTAGCGGGAGGGGTTTTTGGCACAGATACGCAGTATTTT. The J gene is TRBJ2-3, the V gene TRBV2; 11 bases align to TRBD2. Germline CDR1 reads SNHLY; CDR2 reads FYNNEI. V dropped 9 bases and J dropped 1; count of bases not matched to a gene: 12. The length of the CDR3 is 17 residues.